This T cell receptor (beta chain) was found in a study of shared T cell receptors in the human thymus. Trimming stripped 2 bases from V and 10 bases from J, with 20 bases between. Germline CDR1 and CDR2: MDHEN and SYDVKM. This CDR3 is 15 amino acids long. Assay used: immunoSEQ multiplex PCR; TCRdb lists only in-frame clones, some missing. This table has 540,000 or so clones, approximately 80% appearing once. The same sample was also studied in work on human thymus T cells. That report notes: Healthy Finnish infants undergoing corrective surgery for congenital heart defects were the donors. Thymic and blood repertoires showed apparently biased V and J gene usage.

The genes are TRBV28 and TRBJ1-1; D perhaps matches TRBD1 (5 bases). The sequence derives from a boy under two years old with a congenital heart defect. Source material: thymocytes. The CDR3 DNA sequence: TGTGCCAGCAGTTTAGGGCCAGGGCGCGGAGTACGAGCTTTCTTT. It translates to CASSLGPGRGVRAFF.